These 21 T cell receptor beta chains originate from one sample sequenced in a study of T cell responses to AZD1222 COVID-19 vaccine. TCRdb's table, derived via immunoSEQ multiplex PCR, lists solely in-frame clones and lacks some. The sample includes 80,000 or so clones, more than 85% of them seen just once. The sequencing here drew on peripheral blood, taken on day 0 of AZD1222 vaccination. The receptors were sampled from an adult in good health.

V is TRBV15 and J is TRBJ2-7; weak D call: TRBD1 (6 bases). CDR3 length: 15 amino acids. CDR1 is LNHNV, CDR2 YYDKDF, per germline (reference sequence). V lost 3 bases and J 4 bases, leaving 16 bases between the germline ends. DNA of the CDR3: TGTGCCACCAGCAGTGGAACAGGGAATTGGTACGAGCAGTACTTC. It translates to CATSSGTGNWYEQYF.

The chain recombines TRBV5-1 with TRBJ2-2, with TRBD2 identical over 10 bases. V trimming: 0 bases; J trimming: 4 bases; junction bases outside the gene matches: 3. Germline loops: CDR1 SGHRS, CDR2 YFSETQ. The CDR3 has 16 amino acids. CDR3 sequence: CASSLAAGGPTGELFF. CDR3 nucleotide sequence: TGCGCCAGCAGCTTGGCAGCGGGGGGGCCCACCGGGGAGCTGTTTTTT.

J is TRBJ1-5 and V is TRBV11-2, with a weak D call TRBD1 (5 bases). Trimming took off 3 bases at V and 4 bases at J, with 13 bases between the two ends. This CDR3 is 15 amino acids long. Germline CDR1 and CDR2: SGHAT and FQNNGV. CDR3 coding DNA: TGTGCCAGCAGCTTTGGGAGGGACGGTAATCAGCCCCAGCATTTT. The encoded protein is CASSFGRDGNQPQHF.

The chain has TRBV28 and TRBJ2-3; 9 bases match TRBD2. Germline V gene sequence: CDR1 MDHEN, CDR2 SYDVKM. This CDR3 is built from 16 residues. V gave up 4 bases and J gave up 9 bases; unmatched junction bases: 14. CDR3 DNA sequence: TGTGCCAGCAGTTCCGCTCCCGCGGGGGGGCCAAGGACGCAGTATTTT. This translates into CASSSAPAGGPRTQYF.

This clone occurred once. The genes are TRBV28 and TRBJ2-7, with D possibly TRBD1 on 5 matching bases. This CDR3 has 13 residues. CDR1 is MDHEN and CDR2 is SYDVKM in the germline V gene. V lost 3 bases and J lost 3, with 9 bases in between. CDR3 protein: CASSFSGYYEQYF. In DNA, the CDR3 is TGTGCCAGCAGTTTTTCAGGGTACTACGAGCAGTACTTC.

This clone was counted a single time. For the CDR3, the DNA is TGTGCCAGTAGTATAGATCGGGAGGGGTCAGATACGCAGTATTTT. Protein: CASSIDREGSDTQYF. This rearrangement joins TRBV19 to TRBJ2-3; 8 bases fit TRBD2. V dropped 0 bases and J dropped 4; count of bases not matched to a gene: 3. Germline assignment: CDR1 LNHDA and CDR2 SQIVND (reference sequence). The CDR3 is 15 residues long.

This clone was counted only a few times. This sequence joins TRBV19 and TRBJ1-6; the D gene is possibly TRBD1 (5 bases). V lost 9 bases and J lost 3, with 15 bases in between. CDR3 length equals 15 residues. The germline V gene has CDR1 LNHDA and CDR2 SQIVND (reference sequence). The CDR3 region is CASRAWENYNSPLHF. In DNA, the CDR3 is TGTGCCAGCAGGGCGTGGGAGAACTATAATTCACCCCTCCACTTT.

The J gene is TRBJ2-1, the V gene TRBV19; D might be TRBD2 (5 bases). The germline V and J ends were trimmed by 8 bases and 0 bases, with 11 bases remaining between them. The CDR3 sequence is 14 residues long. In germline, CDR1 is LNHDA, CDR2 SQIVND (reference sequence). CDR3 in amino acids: CASRGLSSYNEQFF. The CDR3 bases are TGTGCCAGTCGCGGGTTAAGCTCCTACAATGAGCAGTTCTTC.

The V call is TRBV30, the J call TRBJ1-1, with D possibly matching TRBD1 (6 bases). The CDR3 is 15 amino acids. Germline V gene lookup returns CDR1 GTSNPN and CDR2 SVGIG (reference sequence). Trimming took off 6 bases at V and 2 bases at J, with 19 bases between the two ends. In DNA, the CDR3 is TGTGCCTGTCTCGGGGGCGAGGAGCCTAACACTGAAGCTTTCTTT. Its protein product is CACLGGEEPNTEAFF.

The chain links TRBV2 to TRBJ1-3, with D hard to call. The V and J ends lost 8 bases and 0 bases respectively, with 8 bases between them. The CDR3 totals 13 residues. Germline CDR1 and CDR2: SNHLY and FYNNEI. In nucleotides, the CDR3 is TGTGCCAGCGGACGGTTCTCTGGAAACACCATATATTTT. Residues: CASGRFSGNTIYF. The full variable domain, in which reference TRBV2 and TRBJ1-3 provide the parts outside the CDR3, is EPEVTQTPSHQVTQMGQEVILRCVPISNHLYFYWYRQILGQKVEFLVSFYNNEISEKSEIFDDQFSVERPDGSNFTLKIRSTKLEDSAMYFCASGRFSGNTIYFGEGSWLTVV.

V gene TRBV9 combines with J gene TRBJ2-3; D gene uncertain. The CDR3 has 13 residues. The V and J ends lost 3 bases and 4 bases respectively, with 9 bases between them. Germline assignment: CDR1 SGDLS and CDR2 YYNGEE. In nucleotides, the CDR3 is TGTGCCAGCAGCGCCCAGGTGGCAGATACGCAGTATTTT. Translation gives CASSAQVADTQYF. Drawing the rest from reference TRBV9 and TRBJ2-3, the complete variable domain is DSGVTQTPKHLITATGQRVTLRCSPRSGDLSVYWYQQSLDQGLQFLIQYYNGEERAKGNILERFSAQQFPDLHSELNLSSLELGDSALYFCASSAQVADTQYFGPGTRLTVL.

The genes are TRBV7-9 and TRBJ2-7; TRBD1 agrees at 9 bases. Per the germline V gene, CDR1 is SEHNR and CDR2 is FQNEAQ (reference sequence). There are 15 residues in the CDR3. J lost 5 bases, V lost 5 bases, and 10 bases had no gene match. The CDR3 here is CASSPQRTGVNEQYF. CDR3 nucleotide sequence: TGTGCCAGCAGCCCCCAAAGGACAGGGGTCAACGAGCAGTACTTC.

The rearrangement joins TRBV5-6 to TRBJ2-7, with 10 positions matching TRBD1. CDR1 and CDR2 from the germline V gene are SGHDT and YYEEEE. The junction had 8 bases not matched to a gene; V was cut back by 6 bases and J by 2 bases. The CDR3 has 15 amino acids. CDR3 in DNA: TGTGCCAGCACCGGGGGACAGGGGAGAACCTACGAGCAGTACTTC. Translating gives CASTGGQGRTYEQYF.

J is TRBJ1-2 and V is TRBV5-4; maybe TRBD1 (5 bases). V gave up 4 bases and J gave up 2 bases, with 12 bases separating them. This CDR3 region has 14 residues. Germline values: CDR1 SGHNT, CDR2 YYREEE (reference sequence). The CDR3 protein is CASSIDNRNYGYTF. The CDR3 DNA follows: TGTGCCAGCAGCATTGACAACAGGAACTATGGCTACACCTTC.

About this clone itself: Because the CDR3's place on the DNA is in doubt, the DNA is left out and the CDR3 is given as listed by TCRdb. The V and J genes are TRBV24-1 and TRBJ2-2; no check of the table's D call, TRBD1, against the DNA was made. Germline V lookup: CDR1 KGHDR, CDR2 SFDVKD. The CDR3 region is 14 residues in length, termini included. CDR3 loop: CATSVPGGPGELFF.

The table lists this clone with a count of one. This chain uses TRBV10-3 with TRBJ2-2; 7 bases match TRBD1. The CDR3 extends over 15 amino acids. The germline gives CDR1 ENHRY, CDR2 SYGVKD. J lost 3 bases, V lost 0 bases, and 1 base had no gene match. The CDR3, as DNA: TGTGCCATCAGTGAGTCGGGACAGCACACCGGGGAGCTGTTTTTT. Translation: CAISESGQHTGELFF.

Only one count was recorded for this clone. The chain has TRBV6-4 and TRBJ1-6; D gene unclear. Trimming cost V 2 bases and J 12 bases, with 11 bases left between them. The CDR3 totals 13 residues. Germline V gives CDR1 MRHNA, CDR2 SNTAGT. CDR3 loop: CASSDHAGLPLHF. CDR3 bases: TGTGCCAGCAGTGACCACGCTGGGTTACCCCTCCACTTT.

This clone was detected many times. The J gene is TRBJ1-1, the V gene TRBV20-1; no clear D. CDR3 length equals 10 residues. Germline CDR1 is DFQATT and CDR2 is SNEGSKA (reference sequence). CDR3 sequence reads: CRVMNTEAFF. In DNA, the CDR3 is TGCAGAGTTATGAACACTGAAGCTTTCTTT.

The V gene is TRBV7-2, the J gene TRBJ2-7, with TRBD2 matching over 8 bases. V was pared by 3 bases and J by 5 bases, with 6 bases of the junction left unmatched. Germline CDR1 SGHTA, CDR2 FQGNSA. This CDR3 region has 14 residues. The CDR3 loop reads CASSFGLAADEQYF. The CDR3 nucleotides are TGTGCCAGCAGCTTTGGACTAGCTGCCGACGAGCAGTACTTC.

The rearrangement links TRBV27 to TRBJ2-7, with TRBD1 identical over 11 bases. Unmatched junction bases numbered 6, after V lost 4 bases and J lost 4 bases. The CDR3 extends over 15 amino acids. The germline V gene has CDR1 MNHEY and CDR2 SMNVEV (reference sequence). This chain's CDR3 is CASSSRDRGVYEQYF. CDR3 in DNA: TGTGCCAGCAGTTCCCGGGACAGGGGGGTTTACGAGCAGTACTTC.

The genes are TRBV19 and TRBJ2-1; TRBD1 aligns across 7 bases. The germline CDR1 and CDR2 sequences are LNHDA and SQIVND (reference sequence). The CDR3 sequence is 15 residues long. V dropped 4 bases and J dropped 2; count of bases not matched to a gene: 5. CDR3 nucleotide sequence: TGTGCCAGTAGTAATGACAGGGATACCTACAATGAGCAGTTCTTC. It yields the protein CASSNDRDTYNEQFF.